This T cell receptor (beta chain) was identified during a study of T cell responses to AZD1222 COVID-19 vaccine. Whole-study results and caveats: Most donors were white British and more were female, and clonal diversity was possibly underestimated. The number of AZD1222 recipients seropositive at baseline was only five or six.

Per germline, CDR1 SGHTA and CDR2 FQGNSA. The CDR3 loop spans 15 amino acids. V trimming: 0 bases; J trimming: 1 base; junction bases outside the gene matches: 2. Comments on this clone: Its antigen is not identified.

Profiled with immunoSEQ multiplex PCR; TCRdb holds only in-frame clones, not every one. The sample lists some 130,000 clones; roughly 90% were seen once. The V gene is TRBV7-2, the J gene TRBJ1-1; 7 nucleotides agree with TRBD1. The specimen comprised peripheral blood, sampled on day 0 of AZD1222 vaccination. This TCR came from an adult in good health. CDR3 DNA sequence: TGTGCCAGCAGCTTAGCGGGACAGAAGAACACTGAAGCTTTCTTT. Translated: CASSLAGQKNTEAFF. Filled out from reference TRBV7-2 and TRBJ1-1, the complete variable domain reads GAGVSQSPSNKVTEKGKDVELRCDPISGHTALYWYRQSLGQGLEFLIYFQGNSAPDKSGLPSDRFSAERTGGSVSTLTIQRTQQEDSAVYLCASSLAGQKNTEAFFGQGTRLTVV.